Each of the 9 T cell receptor beta chains below was sequenced from the same sample in a study of control samples from healthy donors and cancer patients. The assay was immunoSEQ multiplex PCR, and TCRdb's table has in-frame clones only and misses some. The repertoire holds fewer than 85,000 clones, about 95% seen once, with approximately 3% in the top ten. The sequenced sample was blood. The receptors derive from a woman aged 25 to 45 in good health.

The chain has TRBV3-1 (or the pseudogene TRBV3-2) and TRBJ1-5; D call uncertain. Germline assignment: CDR1 LGHDT and CDR2 YNNKEL (reference sequence). Trimming cost V 3 bases and J 3 bases, with 6 bases left between them. There are 13 residues in the CDR3. CDR3 in DNA: TGTGCCAGCAGCCAGACCGCCAATCAGCCCCAGCATTTT. Its protein is CASSQTANQPQHF.

The chain combines TRBV19 with TRBJ1-5; tentatively, D is TRBD1 (5 bases). Trimming left V 6 bases short and J 0 bases short, with 12 bases between. The CDR3 has 15 residues. The germline gives CDR1 LNHDA, CDR2 SQIVND (reference sequence). The CDR3 DNA is TGTGCCAGTAGCCCAACAGGTAATAGCAATCAGCCCCAGCATTTT. It yields the protein CASSPTGNSNQPQHF.

The chain joins TRBV7-9 to TRBJ1-4, with D possibly matching TRBD1 (5 bases). From germline, CDR1 is SEHNR and CDR2 FQNEAQ (reference sequence). The CDR3 is 15 amino acids. The V gene lost 5 bases and the J gene lost 6 bases, with 16 bases spanning the gap. CDR3 sequence (DNA): TGTGCCAGCAGCCTGACGGGGGATTTGTATGAAAAACTGTTTTTT. This translates into CASSLTGDLYEKLFF. The full variable domain, with the rest looked up from reference TRBV7-9 and TRBJ1-4, is DTGVSQNPRHKITKRGQNVTFRCDPISEHNRLYWYRQTLGQGPEFLTYFQNEAQLEKSRLLSDRFSAERPKGSFSTLEIQRTEQGDSAMYLCASSLTGDLYEKLFFGSGTQLSVL.

Concerning this clone itself: One junction end disagrees with the germline gene, perhaps due to a read error. The chain uses TRBV6-6 and TRBJ2-1; D possibly corresponds to TRBD1 (6 bases). The CDR3 sequence is 12 residues long. The V gene's germline CDR1 is MNHNY and CDR2 SVGAGI (reference sequence). Written as DNA, the CDR3 is TGTGCCAGCAGTCCCCAGGGACATCCGGTAGTCTTC. Protein sequence: CASSPQGHPVVF.

This chain uses TRBV15 with TRBJ1-5; 7 nucleotides match TRBD1. This CDR3 has 16 amino acids. Germline CDR1 and CDR2: LNHNV and YYDKDF (reference sequence). Trimming cost V 4 bases and J 4 bases; bases outside gene matches: 10. The CDR3 DNA follows: TGTGCCACCAGCACCCTGGACAGGAAAGGAAATCAGCCCCAGCATTTT. This translates into CATSTLDRKGNQPQHF.

CDR3 protein: CASSRSGYNEQFF. In nucleotides, the CDR3 is TGTGCCAGCAGTCGCAGCGGATACAATGAGCAGTTCTTC. The rearrangement joins TRBV11-2 to TRBJ2-1, with a weak D call TRBD2 (5 bases). V was trimmed by 6 bases and J by 4 bases, leaving 10 bases between them. Germline V gives CDR1 SGHAT, CDR2 FQNNGV. The CDR3 contains 13 residues. The full variable domain, its missing parts supplied by reference TRBV11-2 and TRBJ2-1, is EAGVAQSPRYKIIEKRQSVAFWCNPISGHATLYWYQQILGQGPKLLIQFQNNGVVDDSQLPKDRFSAERLKGVDSTLKIQPAKLEDSAVYLCASSRSGYNEQFFGPGTRLTVL.

The CDR3 region is CASRGTGGETGELFF. The CDR3 DNA follows: TGTGCCAGCAGAGGGACAGGGGGTGAAACCGGGGAGCTGTTTTTT. The chain carries TRBV6-5 and TRBJ2-2, with TRBD1 identical over 11 bases. With 6 bases clipped from V and 5 bases from J, the junction kept 5 bases outside the gene matches. CDR1 is MNHEY, CDR2 SVGAGI, per germline. The length of the CDR3 is 15 residues.

This rearrangement joins TRBV2 to TRBJ2-1; D is unresolved. CDR1 and CDR2 from the germline V gene are SNHLY and FYNNEI. The CDR3 has 12 amino acids. With 2 bases removed from V and 6 bases from J, the gap between germline ends came to 5 bases. The DNA of the CDR3 is TGTGCCAGCAGTGAAAGGTCCAATGAGCAGTTCTTC. It encodes CASSERSNEQFF.

This rearrangement joins TRBV2 to TRBJ1-1; 7 bases map to TRBD1. The V gene's germline CDR1 is SNHLY and CDR2 FYNNEI. V lost 8 bases, J lost 3 bases, and 3 bases stayed unmatched. This CDR3 comprises 12 residues. The CDR3 DNA is TGTGCCAGCGGAGGGGGCTACACTGAAGCTTTCTTT. This encodes CASGGGYTEAFF.